This T cell receptor (beta chain) is drawn from a study of graft-versus-host responses after intestinal transplantation. Study-wide points: Some patients had graft-donor T cell macrochimerism. In their allografts, the ratios of graft-versus-host to host-versus-graft T cell clones were high.

Trimming removed 5 bases from V and 0 bases from J; junction bases left unmatched: 5. The CDR3 length is 15 residues. Germline V CDR1 and CDR2: SSHAT, FNYEAQ (reference sequence). The data were produced by immunoSEQ multiplex PCR, yet TCRdb's version contains in-frame clones alone and is incomplete. The table lists roughly 39,000 clones, nearly 95% of them singletons. This clone was seen once. What it binds is unknown. This clonotype was obtained from a human donor who was the organ donor for an intestinal transplant. The rearrangement uses TRBV7-7 and TRBJ2-7; 9 bases match TRBD2. Source: unstimulated CD8+ T cells sorted from spleen or lymph node cells, taken before transplant. CDR3 DNA sequence: TGTGCCAGCAGCGCCCTAGCGGGGCCCTCCTACGAGCAGTACTTC. Protein: CASSALAGPSYEQYF.